Listed here are 5 T cell receptor beta chains from one sample, sequenced in a study of T cell responses to AZD1222 COVID-19 vaccine. Data came from immunoSEQ multiplex PCR; TCRdb stores just in-frame clones and leaves some out. The sample holds 100,000 to 150,000 clones, approximately 93% seen once. The sequences come from peripheral blood, collected on day 0 of AZD1222 vaccination. The receptors shown here come from an adult in good health.

V is TRBV6-5 and J is TRBJ1-6, with a weak D call TRBD1 (5 bases). CDR3 length: 13 amino acids. CDR1 is MNHEY, CDR2 SVGAGI, per germline. Between the trimmed V and J ends, which lost 7 bases and 4 bases, there was a span of 8 bases. CDR3 amino acids: CASKDSYNSPLHF. In DNA form, the CDR3 reads TGTGCCAGCAAAGACAGTTATAATTCACCCCTCCACTTT.

This clone was observed once. The chain joins TRBV28 to TRBJ1-4; D ambiguous. V was clipped by 8 bases and J by 6 bases, with 10 bases between them. Germline CDR1 reads MDHEN; CDR2 reads SYDVKM. The CDR3 is made up of 12 amino acids. The CDR3 bases are TGTGCCAGCCAAAGGGTAGATGAAAAACTGTTTTTT. It is translated as CASQRVDEKLFF. Complete variable domain (other parts from reference TRBV28 and TRBJ1-4): DVKVTQSSRYLVKRTGEKVFLECVQDMDHENMFWYRQDPGLGLRLIYFSYDVKMKEKGDIPEGYSVSREKKERFSLILESASTNQTSMYLCASQRVDEKLFFGSGTQLSVL.

CDR3 DNA: TGTGCCAGCACTCCTGGCGGGAACACTGAAGCTTTCTTT. Translated: CASTPGGNTEAFF. The gene calls are TRBV7-6 and TRBJ1-1; no firm D call. The germline V gene encodes CDR1 SGHVS and CDR2 FNYEAQ. The CDR3 consists of 13 residues. The V end lost 7 bases, the J end lost 1 base, and 10 bases lay between the germline ends.

This clone appeared a few times. The gene calls are TRBV5-1 and TRBJ2-3, with a possible D match to TRBD1 (6 bases). The V end was cut by 0 bases, the J end by 3 bases, with 8 bases between. Germline values: CDR1 SGHRS, CDR2 YFSETQ. The CDR3 spans 14 residues. The CDR3 reads CASSLDRATDTQYF. CDR3 bases: TGCGCCAGCAGCTTGGACAGGGCGACAGATACGCAGTATTTT.

V and J are TRBV7-9 and TRBJ2-5, with unresolved D. V was trimmed by 3 bases and J by 3 bases, leaving 8 bases between them. The CDR3 extends over 13 amino acids. Germline V gene sequence: CDR1 SEHNR, CDR2 FQNEAQ (reference sequence). The CDR3: CASSFRVEETQYF. The CDR3 region has the DNA TGTGCCAGCAGCTTCCGGGTGGAAGAGACCCAGTACTTC.